The entry that follows covers one TCR beta chain sequence. What it binds is not known. Other DNA sequences within the sample encode an identical CDR3. The CDR3 is 14 amino acids. V gave up 0 bases and J gave up 4 bases; unmatched junction bases: 2. CDR1 is SGHRS, CDR2 YFSETQ, per germline. These data belong to a study of ipilimumab plus nivolumab after autologous stem cell transplantation. Study at large: Typical patient got a handful of ipilimumab doses and under 10 nivolumab doses (median).

The table came from immunoSEQ multiplex PCR; TCRdb's copy has only in-frame clones and leaves some out. The sample has 35,000 to 50,000 clones, roughly 90% seen once; the top ten hold roughly 1%. Study-level findings and limits: The authors say TCR, Treg and microbiome findings warrant further study.

Patients got ipilimumab 1 mg/kg beginning 14 to 28 days post-transplant. The V and J genes are TRBV5-1 and TRBJ2-7; TRBD2 matches 9 bases. The clonotype originates from a male donor with multiple myeloma. The input for sequencing was PBMCs, taken in a trial of ipilimumab plus nivolumab as post-transplant consolidation. The DNA for the CDR3 is TGCGCCAGCAGCTTGGTTAGCGGGAGTTACGAGCAGTACTTC. It specifies CASSLVSGSYEQYF.